The following is a TCR beta chain sequence with its context. After removal of 4 bases from V and 0 bases from J, the junction contained 5 bases not matched to a gene. Germline CDR1 is SGHAT and CDR2 is FQNNGV. The CDR3 has 16 amino acids. Profiled with immunoSEQ multiplex PCR; TCRdb holds only in-frame clones, not every one. This sample has 95,000 to 110,000 clones; about 92% occur once, and the top ten carry 8% to 10%. This entry comes from a study of T cell responses to AZD1222 COVID-19 vaccine. The chain uses TRBV11-2 and TRBJ2-2; TRBD2 aligns across 7 bases. The sample in question was peripheral blood, obtained 28 days after the second AZD1222 dose. The TCR sequence derives from an adult who received the AZD1222 COVID-19 vaccine. The CDR3 DNA reads TGTGCCAGCAGCTCCTCGACTAGCCCGAACACCGGGGAGCTGTTTTTT. This codes for CASSSSTSPNTGELFF. Full variable domain (remainder filled in from reference TRBV11-2 and TRBJ2-2): EAGVAQSPRYKIIEKRQSVAFWCNPISGHATLYWYQQILGQGPKLLIQFQNNGVVDDSQLPKDRFSAERLKGVDSTLKIQPAKLEDSAVYLCASSSSTSPNTGELFFGEGSRLTVL.